This TCR beta chain came from a study of T-cell reconstitution after alpha-beta-depleted transplantation in children. V shed 4 bases and J shed 0 bases, with 9 bases lying between them. The germline CDR1 and CDR2 sequences are SQVTM and ANQGSEA. CDR3 size: 13 residues. Library preparation (for TCRbeta) was performed with unique molecular identifiers. Each CDR3 protein gets one entry after TCRdb re-called the PCR reads with MiXCR. The sample gives approximately 400,000 distinct CDR3 sequences, approximately 10% of which show up once; nearly 5.5% is in the top ten. This clonotype was observed at least ten times.

The sample here was PBMCs from the stem cell graft donor, taken from the stem cell graft. This TCR came from a human donor who donated a stem cell graft to a child with acute myeloid leukemia. The chain employs TRBV29-1 and TRBJ1-1; D is perhaps TRBD1 (5 bases). This CDR3 reads CSVGAGLNTEAFF. The CDR3, as DNA: TGCAGCGTTGGAGCAGGGTTGAACACTGAAGCTTTCTTT.